Each of the 17 T cell receptor beta chains below was sequenced from the same sample in a study of CD8 T cells in ankylosing spondylitis. TCRdb re-called the 5' RACE reads with MiXCR, one entry per CDR3 protein. Of some 95,000 distinct CDR3 sequences listed, about 9% are singletons. The sample was blood, either unsorted or a sorted T cell fraction (not recorded which). These receptors came from a male donor with ankylosing spondylitis or in good health (not recorded which).

This clonotype appeared many times. This chain uses TRBV5-1 with TRBJ2-5; D gene uncertain. CDR1 SGHRS and CDR2 YFSETQ come from the germline V gene. The CDR3 extends over 13 amino acids. The ends were cut back, 4 bases at V and 5 bases at J, with 12 bases in the middle. The CDR3 bases are TGCGCCAGCAGCGAGAGGACGTACGAGACCCAGTACTTC. It encodes CASSERTYETQYF.

This clonotype was seen many times. The chain couples TRBV11-3 to TRBJ1-1, with D possibly being TRBD1 (6 bases). Trimming removed 5 bases at V and 4 bases at J, with 11 bases between. There are 13 residues in the CDR3. Germline values: CDR1 SGHNT, CDR2 YENEEA. CDR3 region: CASSQTGSTEAFF. CDR3 nucleotide sequence: TGTGCCAGCAGCCAGACAGGTTCCACTGAAGCTTTCTTT.

This clonotype has at least ten counts. This rearrangement joins TRBV18 to TRBJ2-7; the D call may be TRBD1 or TRBD2 (5 bases each). Germline lookup yields CDR1 KGHSH and CDR2 LQKENI. This CDR3 spans 15 amino acids. The V gene lost 3 bases and the J gene lost 4 bases, with 16 bases spanning the gap. Here the CDR3 DNA reads TGTGCCAGCTCACCTCGGGACGGAGCCTCATACGAGCAGTACTTC. Translation: CASSPRDGASYEQYF.

This clonotype has a handful of counts. The gene calls are TRBV5-6 and TRBJ2-5; tentative D call: TRBD1 (7 bases). This CDR3 comprises 13 residues. Trimming removed 0 bases from V and 7 bases from J, with 10 bases in between. The germline CDR1 and CDR2 sequences are SGHDT and YYEEEE. The CDR3 region has the DNA TGTGCCAGCAGCTTGGCGGAGGGGGCGACCCAGTACTTC. Translating gives CASSLAEGATQYF.

In its sample, this clonotype was seen a few times. This sequence joins TRBV5-1 and TRBJ2-1; 11 positions match TRBD2. Germline V gives CDR1 SGHRS, CDR2 YFSETQ. The CDR3 is 15 residues long. J was trimmed by 6 bases and V by 3 bases; bases with no gene match: 5. The CDR3 is CASSSTGLAGNEQFF. In nucleotides, the CDR3 is TGCGCCAGCAGCTCGACTGGACTAGCGGGCAATGAGCAGTTCTTC.

This chain joins TRBV6-1 and TRBJ1-6; 7 bases match TRBD1. CDR3 size: 16 residues. The V gene's germline CDR1 is MNHNS and CDR2 SASEGT. V dropped 6 bases and J dropped 3; count of bases not matched to a gene: 8. The CDR3 is CASSWTGYLYNSPLHF. In DNA, the CDR3 is TGTGCCAGCAGCTGGACAGGCTATCTCTATAATTCACCCCTCCACTTT.

This clonotype was picked up many times. The rearrangement links TRBV5-6 to TRBJ1-1, with a weak D call TRBD1 (5 bases). The CDR3 has 12 residues. Between the trimmed V and J ends, which lost 4 bases and 10 bases, there was a span of 14 bases. CDR1 is SGHDT and CDR2 is YYEEEE in the germline V gene. The CDR3 reads CASSPAGRAAFF. The CDR3 DNA follows: TGTGCCAGCAGCCCGGCGGGCAGGGCAGCTTTCTTT.

This clonotype has just a few counts. The chain employs TRBV10-3 and TRBJ2-1; D might be TRBD1 or TRBD2, each matching 5 bases. Looked up from germline, CDR1 is ENHRY and CDR2 is SYGVKD. The CDR3 runs to 14 residues. V lost 4 bases, J lost 3 bases, and 10 bases lay in between. The CDR3 nucleotides are TGTGCCATCAGTGCAGGGACGGGCTACAATGAGCAGTTCTTC. Amino acids: CAISAGTGYNEQFF.

In its sample, this clonotype was seen many times. The V call is TRBV2, the J call TRBJ2-3; maybe TRBD1 (6 bases). CDR1 is SNHLY, CDR2 FYNNEI, per germline. The CDR3 totals 14 residues. V dropped 6 bases and J dropped 3 bases, with 13 bases sitting between them. The CDR3 nucleotides read TGTGCCAGCAGCCGGACGAGGGGGACAGATACGCAGTATTTT. This gives the protein CASSRTRGTDTQYF.

The chain couples TRBV28 to TRBJ1-2; D call uncertain. This CDR3 has 13 residues. Looked up from germline, CDR1 is MDHEN and CDR2 is SYDVKM. Trimming removed 6 bases from V and 2 bases from J, with 10 bases in between. The CDR3 DNA sequence: TGTGCCAGCAGCTATCTACCCAACTATGGCTACACCTTC. Protein sequence: CASSYLPNYGYTF.

The chain carries TRBV7-9 and TRBJ1-1; D not resolved. CDR1 SEHNR and CDR2 FQNEAQ come from the germline V gene (reference sequence). The V gene lost 1 base and the J gene lost 8 bases, with 14 bases spanning the gap. The CDR3 has 14 residues. The CDR3 region is CASSLGDLRREAFF. CDR3 DNA: TGTGCCAGCAGCTTAGGTGACCTGCGGAGAGAAGCTTTCTTT.

This clonotype was counted many times. V is TRBV3-1 and J is TRBJ2-1, with no clear D. Deletions cut 2 bases from V and 7 bases from J, with 12 bases between. Germline loops: CDR1 LGHDT, CDR2 YNNKEL (reference sequence). The CDR3 consists of 14 residues. The CDR3 spells CASSQNSLLNEQFF. CDR3 nucleotides: TGTGCCAGCAGCCAAAACTCCTTACTGAATGAGCAGTTCTTC.

In this sample, this clonotype turned up many times. The V call is TRBV20-1, the J call TRBJ2-3, with a weak D call TRBD1 (6 bases). The CDR3 contains 15 residues. Germline V gives CDR1 DFQATT, CDR2 SNEGSKA (reference sequence). V was cut by 0 bases and J by 6 bases, with 16 bases left in between. The CDR3 DNA follows: TGCAGTGCTAGAGATTCGGGTGGGGGCTCGGATACGCAGTATTTT. This codes for CSARDSGGGSDTQYF.

This clonotype showed up many times. The J gene is TRBJ2-5, the V gene TRBV12-3 or TRBV12-4; TRBD2 might be the D (7 bases). The V end was cut by 3 bases, the J end by 2 bases, with 16 bases between. The CDR3 consists of 16 residues. In DNA form, the CDR3 reads TGTGCCAGCAGTTTGACGGGGGGCCTCCTTCAAGAGACCCAGTACTTC. The encoded protein is CASSLTGGLLQETQYF.

This clonotype was observed a handful of times. The V call is TRBV6-2 or TRBV6-3, the J call TRBJ2-6; 9 bases map to TRBD1. Losses at the gene ends were 5 bases for V and 0 bases for J; bases not matched to a gene: 5. Germline-derived CDR1 and CDR2 are MNHEY and SVGEGT. The CDR3 contains 17 residues. The CDR3 is CASSRDRVVSGANVLTF. CDR3 in DNA: TGTGCCAGCAGTAGGGACAGGGTGGTCTCTGGGGCCAACGTCCTGACTTTC.

This clonotype came up many times. This chain links TRBV7-8 with TRBJ2-7; tentatively, D is TRBD1 (6 bases). This CDR3 has 13 amino acids. V shed 1 base and J shed 6 bases, with 10 bases lying between them. Germline V gene sequence: CDR1 SGHVS, CDR2 FQNEAQ. DNA for the CDR3: TGTGCCAGCAGCTTAGAGGCAGGGGTCGAGCAGTACTTC. This codes for CASSLEAGVEQYF.

Many counts were recorded for this clonotype. This chain links TRBV6-1 with TRBJ1-2; tentatively, D is TRBD1 (6 bases). Trimming removed 7 bases from V and 6 bases from J, with 18 bases in between. Germline CDR1 MNHNS, CDR2 SASEGT. The CDR3 runs 14 residues. The CDR3 nucleotides read TGTGCCAGCAACACAATCGGGGGGCCCCATGGCTACACCTTC. Translating gives CASNTIGGPHGYTF.